These 22 T cell receptor beta chains were sequenced from one sample in a study of OX40 agonist ivuxolimab in advanced cancers. The table came from immunoSEQ multiplex PCR; TCRdb's copy has only in-frame clones and leaves some out. The sample yields about 14,000 clones, about 83% seen once. Sample: CD4+ or CD8+ T cells sorted from blood, taken in a trial of the OX40 agonist ivuxolimab. These receptors were taken from an adult with an advanced solid tumor such as melanoma, head and neck, liver or kidney cancer.

V and J are TRBV11-3 and TRBJ2-3, with 8 bases fitting TRBD2. The CDR3 is 17 amino acids. CDR1 is SGHNT and CDR2 is YENEEA in the germline V gene. The V segment lost 3 bases and the J segment 8 bases; nucleotides outside the gene matches: 16. The DNA for the CDR3 is TGTGCCAGCAGCTTGGGCACGGGGGGGAGGTCCTTCCCTACGCAGTATTTT. Protein: CASSLGTGGRSFPTQYF.

V is TRBV7-2 and J is TRBJ2-3; TRBD2 matches at 13 bases. V lost 6 bases and J lost 5; bases outside the gene matches: 8. The CDR3 loop spans 16 amino acids. Germline loops: CDR1 SGHTA, CDR2 FQGNSA. In nucleotides, the CDR3 is TGTGCCAGCAGGGGGACTAGCGGGGCCCAGGAAGATACGCAGTATTTT. Translation gives CASRGTSGAQEDTQYF.

Only a few counts were recorded for this clone. At one end, the junction sequence differs from germline, possibly due to a read error. This rearrangement joins TRBV6-1 to TRBJ1-5, with 8 bases that match TRBD1. The CDR3 is 14 amino acids. Germline V lookup: CDR1 MNHNS, CDR2 SASEGT. The CDR3 sequence: CATSIDRGNQPQHF. CDR3 nucleotides: TGTGCCACCAGTATCGACAGGGGAAATCAGCCCCAGCATTTT.

The chain carries TRBV4-3 and TRBJ1-1; D unclear. The CDR3 runs to 16 residues. Trimming stripped 1 base from V and 10 bases from J, with 22 bases between. From germline, CDR1 is LGHNA and CDR2 YSLEER. CDR3 sequence (DNA): TGCGCCAGCAGCCAAGGGGTGTCAGCCGGAGTACAGTCAGCTTTCTTT. This translates into CASSQGVSAGVQSAFF.

This chain links TRBV18 with TRBJ2-7, with 9 nucleotides matching TRBD1. The germline V gene encodes CDR1 KGHSH and CDR2 LQKENI. Trimming cost V 3 bases and J 1 base; bases outside gene matches: 1. The CDR3 length is 14 residues. CDR3 in DNA: TGTGCCAGCTCACCGGGACAGGGTTCCTACGAGCAGTACTTC. Its translation is CASSPGQGSYEQYF.

V is TRBV5-1 and J is TRBJ2-5; TRBD2 matches at 13 bases. Germline assignment: CDR1 SGHRS and CDR2 YFSETQ. V lost 4 bases and J lost 0; bases outside the gene matches: 6. The CDR3 totals 17 residues. DNA of the CDR3: TGCGCCAGCAGCGCGGGACTAGCGGGGCGGTACCAAGAGACCCAGTACTTC. Translating gives CASSAGLAGRYQETQYF. Drawing the rest from reference TRBV5-1 and TRBJ2-5, the complete variable domain is KAGVTQTPRYLIKTRGQQVTLSCSPISGHRSVSWYQQTPGQGLQFLFEYFSETQRNKGNFPGRFSGRQFSNSRSEMNVSTLELGDSALYLCASSAGLAGRYQETQYFGPGTRLLVL.

The rearrangement links TRBV30 to TRBJ1-2; TRBD1 aligns across 7 bases. The CDR3 spans 15 residues. Germline trimming cut 2 bases from V and 8 bases from J; bases unmatched to any gene: 14. Germline V gene sequence: CDR1 GTSNPN, CDR2 SVGIG (reference sequence). The DNA for the CDR3 is TGTGCCTGGAGTCCCCCACCGACAGGGATTAACGGCTACACCTTC. Encoded protein: CAWSPPPTGINGYTF.

The genes are TRBV11-2 and TRBJ1-6; D is uncertain. The CDR3 sequence is 14 residues long. V shed 1 base and J shed 3 bases, with 4 bases lying between them. Germline V gives CDR1 SGHAT, CDR2 FQNNGV. This CDR3 is CASSLARYNSPLHF. The CDR3 nucleotides read TGTGCCAGCAGCTTAGCTCGCTATAATTCACCCCTCCACTTT. Filled out from reference TRBV11-2 and TRBJ1-6, the complete variable domain reads EAGVAQSPRYKIIEKRQSVAFWCNPISGHATLYWYQQILGQGPKLLIQFQNNGVVDDSQLPKDRFSAERLKGVDSTLKIQPAKLEDSAVYLCASSLARYNSPLHFGNGTRLTVT.

The V gene is TRBV6-1, the J gene TRBJ1-4; D gene unclear. This CDR3 comprises 14 residues. The V end lost 3 bases, the J end lost 7 bases, and 12 bases lay between the germline ends. The germline V gene has CDR1 MNHNS and CDR2 SASEGT. This chain's CDR3 is CASSEMGGPEKLFF. The DNA for the CDR3 is TGTGCCAGCAGTGAGATGGGTGGACCTGAAAAACTGTTTTTT.

Here the CDR3 DNA reads TGTGCCAGCAGCTCCGGGACTACCCGATACAATGAGCAGTTCTTC. Its protein is CASSSGTTRYNEQFF. This sequence joins TRBV11-3 and TRBJ2-1; 7 positions agree with TRBD2. Trimming at V came to 4 bases and at J to 4 bases, leaving 7 bases not matched to a gene. Germline V gene sequence: CDR1 SGHNT, CDR2 YENEEA. The CDR3 extends over 15 amino acids.

V gene TRBV5-6 combines with J gene TRBJ1-5; unclear D gene. The CDR3 is 15 amino acids. The ends were cut back, 0 bases at V and 0 bases at J, with 7 bases in the middle. CDR1 SGHDT and CDR2 YYEEEE come from the germline V gene. The CDR3 DNA reads as TGTGCCAGCAGCTTGGGCGGGAATAGCAATCAGCCCCAGCATTTT. This sequence encodes CASSLGGNSNQPQHF.

V is TRBV7-2 and J is TRBJ1-5; D unclear. This CDR3 spans 12 amino acids. Germline assignment: CDR1 SGHTA and CDR2 FQGNSA. V lost 5 bases, J lost 3 bases, and 5 bases lay in between. CDR3 residues: CASSTYNQPQHF. The DNA of the CDR3 is TGTGCCAGCAGCACCTACAATCAGCCCCAGCATTTT.

V usage is TRBV4-1 and J usage is TRBJ2-1, with D hard to call. Looked up from germline, CDR1 is MGHRA and CDR2 is YSYEKL. The V end lost 1 base, the J end lost 4 bases, and 11 bases lay between the germline ends. There are 15 residues in the CDR3. The CDR3 here is CASSQGTAEYNEQFF. The CDR3 coding sequence is TGCGCCAGCAGCCAAGGGACGGCGGAATACAATGAGCAGTTCTTC.

The chain is built from TRBV15 and TRBJ1-2, with D possibly being TRBD1 (6 bases). Trimming removed 2 bases at V and 8 bases at J, with 21 bases between. The CDR3 is 16 amino acids. Germline V lookup: CDR1 LNHNV, CDR2 YYDKDF (reference sequence). The CDR3 DNA reads as TGTGCCACCAGCAGACCCTTTGGGACAACAGGGAGGGGCTACACCTTC. Protein: CATSRPFGTTGRGYTF.

This chain joins TRBV12-5 and TRBJ2-5, with D perhaps TRBD1 or TRBD2 (6 bases each). This CDR3 contains 12 residues. Germline V gives CDR1 LGHNT, CDR2 FRNRAP. Trimming removed 7 bases at V and 5 bases at J, with 11 bases between. The CDR3 spells CASARRGETQYF. CDR3 DNA sequence: TGTGCTAGTGCGAGGAGGGGGGAGACCCAGTACTTC.

A single count supports this clone. The chain uses TRBV9 and TRBJ2-1; TRBD2 matches 10 bases. The CDR3 has 17 residues. CDR1 and CDR2 from the germline V gene are SGDLS and YYNGEE. Trimming took 3 bases from V and 9 from J; bases not matched to a gene: 15. CDR3 sequence: CASSEHPRPAGGGEQFF. The CDR3 DNA follows: TGTGCCAGCAGCGAGCACCCCCGTCCAGCGGGGGGGGGTGAGCAGTTCTTC.

This clone was counted only a few times. The chain uses TRBV2 and TRBJ1-2, with D perhaps TRBD1 (6 bases). CDR3 length: 13 residues. Trimming cost V 7 bases and J 8 bases, with 17 bases left between them. The germline gives CDR1 SNHLY, CDR2 FYNNEI. CDR3 loop: CASNRDTSGGYTF. The CDR3 DNA follows: TGTGCCAGCAACCGGGACACTTCAGGGGGCTACACCTTC.

The rearrangement links TRBV2 to TRBJ1-5, with 10 positions matching TRBD1. Germline V gene lookup returns CDR1 SNHLY and CDR2 FYNNEI. This CDR3 comprises 16 residues. Germline trimming cut 7 bases from V and 0 bases from J; bases unmatched to any gene: 6. CDR3 sequence: CASKRQGAGSNQPQHF. CDR3 sequence (DNA): TGTGCCAGCAAACGACAGGGGGCAGGTAGCAATCAGCCCCAGCATTTT.

The chain employs TRBV10-3 and TRBJ2-5; the D gene is possibly TRBD1 (6 bases). The germline V gene has CDR1 ENHRY and CDR2 SYGVKD. V was clipped by 2 bases and J by 5 bases, with 15 bases between them. The CDR3 consists of 15 residues. The DNA of the CDR3 is TGTGCCATCAGTGAGGGCAGGGGAGAACGGGAGACCCAGTACTTC. Its protein is CAISEGRGERETQYF.

This clone was recorded only once. The rearrangement links TRBV6-6 to TRBJ1-6; D is undetermined. The V end lost 5 bases, the J end lost 8 bases, and 19 bases lay between the germline ends. Germline CDR1 and CDR2: MNHNY and SVGAGI (reference sequence). The CDR3 length is 16 residues. The CDR3 bases are TGTGCCAGCAGTCCGCTGGCCCGGGGTGGTGATTCACCCCTCCACTTT. It codes for CASSPLARGGDSPLHF.

This clone was picked up a small number of times. This rearrangement joins TRBV2 to TRBJ1-1; D gene unclear. Germline lookup yields CDR1 SNHLY and CDR2 FYNNEI. The V end was cut by 3 bases, the J end by 3 bases, with 5 bases between. This CDR3 is 12 amino acids long. The CDR3 spells CASSERYTEAFF. CDR3 coding DNA: TGTGCCAGCAGTGAGCGTTACACTGAAGCTTTCTTT. The whole variable domain, filled in from reference TRBV2 and TRBJ1-1, reads EPEVTQTPSHQVTQMGQEVILRCVPISNHLYFYWYRQILGQKVEFLVSFYNNEISEKSEIFDDQFSVERPDGSNFTLKIRSTKLEDSAMYFCASSERYTEAFFGQGTRLTVV.

The sample holds a few counts of this clone. V is TRBV18 and J is TRBJ2-7; tentatively, D is TRBD1 (6 bases). Deletions cut 4 bases from V and 0 bases from J, with 16 bases between. Germline values: CDR1 KGHSH, CDR2 LQKENI. The CDR3 spans 16 residues. DNA for the CDR3: TGTGCCAGCTCACGAACCGCCAGGGGAAGCTCCTACGAGCAGTACTTC. Protein: CASSRTARGSSYEQYF. The entire variable domain, with the rest obtained from reference TRBV18 and TRBJ2-7, is as follows: NAGVMQNPRHLVRRRGQEARLRCSPMKGHSHVYWYRQLPEEGLKFMVYLQKENIIDESGMPKERFSAEFPKEGPSILRIQQVVRGDSAAYFCASSRTARGSSYEQYFGPGTRLTVT.